This TCR beta chain comes out of a study of Tregs in tolerant kidney transplant recipients. The study's findings and limits: Donor-specific Treg expansion exceeded global Treg expansion in tolerant patients, suggesting antigen drive. For some patients, primers changed over time, blocking nucleotide-level comparison. Validation in larger populations is needed because few patients were studied.

The table came from immunoSEQ multiplex PCR; TCRdb's copy has only in-frame clones and leaves some out. The repertoire consists of roughly 86,000 clones, with approximately 93% occurring once and the leading ten covering around 1.5%. Related graft donors supplied nonmyeloablative bone marrow transplants, and mixed chimerism was transient. Thawed PBMCs were FACS-sorted into unstimulated CD4+CD25+CD127- regulatory T cells, CD4+CD25- non-regulatory cells, CD4 and CD8 cells. Comments on this clone: Its antigen is unidentified.

Germline-derived CDR1 and CDR2 are MGHRA and YSYEKL. The CDR3 has 15 residues. Germline trimming cut 4 bases from V and 5 bases from J; bases unmatched to any gene: 6. This sample comprised CD4+ T cells from blood (PBMCs), obtained 12 months after the transplant. The clonotype comes from a human patient who received a combined kidney and bone marrow transplant. Some T cells may be the graft donor's. This rearrangement joins TRBV4-1 to TRBJ2-5; TRBD2 matches at 11 bases. The CDR3 reads CASSLAGGPGETQYF. The CDR3 nucleotides are TGCGCCAGCAGCCTAGCGGGGGGGCCTGGGGAGACCCAGTACTTC.